This TCR beta chain was captured in a study of metastatic and nonmetastatic thyroid tumors. Study in general: Across blood and tumor or nodule tissue, repertoires from malignant and benign thyroid patients were compared with one another.

This clone was seen only once. The antigen is undetermined. Its ends do not fully match the called genes, so a read error is possible. Prior to thyroid surgery, none of the patients had received any treatment. Authors' analysis steps: The study took CDR3 differences across clinicopathological groups and made a distant-metastasis classifier for papillary thyroid cancer from them. TCRdb re-called the PCR reads with MiXCR. TCRdb assigned the V and J calls; the authors' analysis was not used. The sample consists of about 19,000 clones, about a quarter of them appearing once. Study-wide findings and caveats: Compared with benign nodules, malignant thyroid tumors were reported to have significantly higher TCR beta diversity in both blood and tumor.

Looked up from germline, CDR1 is DFQATT and CDR2 is SNEGSKA (reference sequence). The CDR3 consists of 14 residues. Sequencing was performed on tumor tissue. The TCR comes from a female donor with papillary thyroid cancer or a benign thyroid nodule (not recorded which). Some clones in this sample may be carry-over from other donors' samples. The rearrangement links TRBV20-1 to TRBJ1-1; TRBD1 matches 7 bases. The CDR3 loop reads CSASRGQSNTEAFF. CDR3 nucleotide sequence: TGCAGTGCTAGCCGGGGACAGTCGAACACTGAAGCCTTCTTT.